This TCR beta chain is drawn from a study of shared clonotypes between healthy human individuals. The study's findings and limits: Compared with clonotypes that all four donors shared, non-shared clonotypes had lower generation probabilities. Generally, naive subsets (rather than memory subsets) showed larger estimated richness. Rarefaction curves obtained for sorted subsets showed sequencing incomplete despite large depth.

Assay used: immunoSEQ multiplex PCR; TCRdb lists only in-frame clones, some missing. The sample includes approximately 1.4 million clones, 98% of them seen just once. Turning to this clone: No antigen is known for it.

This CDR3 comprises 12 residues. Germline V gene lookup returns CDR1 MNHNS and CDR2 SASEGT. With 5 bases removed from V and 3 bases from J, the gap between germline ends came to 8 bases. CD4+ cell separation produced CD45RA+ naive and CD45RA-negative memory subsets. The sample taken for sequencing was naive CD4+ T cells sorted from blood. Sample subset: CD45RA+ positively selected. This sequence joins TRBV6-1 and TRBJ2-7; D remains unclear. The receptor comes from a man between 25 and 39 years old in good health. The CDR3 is CASSKDHYEQYF. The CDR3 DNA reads TGTGCCAGCAGTAAAGACCACTACGAGCAGTACTTC.